Sequencing of this T cell receptor beta chain was carried out in a study of human T cells and chemical hapten exposure. Whole-study results and caveats: Clustering by CDR3 similarity yielded significantly more large clusters from expanded TCRs than controls.

V lost 4 bases and J lost 1, with 19 bases in between. The CDR3 spans 17 residues. Germline V gene sequence: CDR1 SGHTA, CDR2 FQGNSA. The time point here: pre-sensitization, week 0. Treatment specified: therapeutic diphenylcyclopropenone sensitization with weekly scalp DPC. Alopecia patients between 18 and 70 years old and suitable for DPC were used as donors. Unique molecular identifiers were attached to individual cDNA molecules within the library. A single record per CDR3 protein comes from TCRdb applying MiXCR to the RACE reads. The table records fewer than 140,000 distinct CDR3 sequences, 10% to 15% of them present only once. As for this clonotype: Antigen: not known.

The chain employs TRBV7-2 and TRBJ1-1, with D possibly TRBD1 on 6 matching bases. The receptor's source is a woman aged 50 to 60 with alopecia areata. Some clones in this sample may be carry-over from other donors' samples. Sequences were derived from whole blood, sampled in connection with sensitization to the hapten diphenylcyclopropenone (DPC). The CDR3 sequence: CASSSPPRAGANTEAFF. Written as DNA, the CDR3 is TGTGCCAGCAGCTCCCCGCCAAGGGCGGGGGCGAACACTGAAGCTTTCTTT.